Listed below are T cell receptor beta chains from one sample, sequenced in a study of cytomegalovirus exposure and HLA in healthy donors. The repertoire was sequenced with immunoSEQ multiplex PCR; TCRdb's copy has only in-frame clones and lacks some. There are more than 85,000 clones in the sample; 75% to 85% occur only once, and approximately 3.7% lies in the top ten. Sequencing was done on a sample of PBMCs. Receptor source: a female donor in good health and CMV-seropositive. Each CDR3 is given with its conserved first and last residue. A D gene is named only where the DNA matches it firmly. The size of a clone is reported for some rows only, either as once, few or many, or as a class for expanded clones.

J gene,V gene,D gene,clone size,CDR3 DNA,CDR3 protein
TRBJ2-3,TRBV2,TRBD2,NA,TGTGCCAGCAGCGGCTTGGGACTAGCGCTCACAGATACGCAGTATTTT,CASSGLGLALTDTQYF
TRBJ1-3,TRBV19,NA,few,TGTGCCAGTAGTCAACGTGGCCCCTCCCTCTCTGGAAACACCATATATTTT,CASSQRGPSLSGNTIYF
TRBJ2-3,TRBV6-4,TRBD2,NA,TGTGCCAGCAGTGAGGGACTAGCGGGAGACAACACAGATACGCAGTATTTT,CASSEGLAGDNTDTQYF
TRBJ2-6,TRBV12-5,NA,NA,TGTGCTAGTGGTTTGTCGGCTGGGGCCAACGGCCTGACTTTC,CASGLSAGANGLTF
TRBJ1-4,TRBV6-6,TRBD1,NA,TGTGCCAGCAGTTACCCTCCGGGACAGCGAAATGAAAAACTGTTTTTT,CASSYPPGQRNEKLFF
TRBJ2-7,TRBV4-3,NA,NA,TGCGCCAGCAGCCAAGATCGGTCGGTTCGCGAGCAGTACTTC,CASSQDRSVREQYF
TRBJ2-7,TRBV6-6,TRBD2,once,TGTGCCAGCAGTTACTCGACCAGCGGGACTTCCTACGAGCAGTACTTC,CASSYSTSGTSYEQYF
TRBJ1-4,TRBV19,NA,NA,TGTGCCAGTGGGGAGGGGCAAGAAAAACTGTTTTTT,CASGEGQEKLFF
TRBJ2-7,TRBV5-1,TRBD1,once,TGCGCCAGCAGCTTGCGGATCGGGACAGGGAGGAACGAGCAGTACTTC,CASSLRIGTGRNEQYF
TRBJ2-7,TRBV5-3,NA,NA,TGTGCCAGAAGCTTTGGGGCCGAGGCGTACGAGCAGTACTTC,CARSFGAEAYEQYF
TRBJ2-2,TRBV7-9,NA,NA,TGTGCCAGCAGCCCAGGGGCCGGGGAGCTGTTTTTT,CASSPGAGELFF
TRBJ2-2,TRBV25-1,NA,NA,TGTGCCAGCAGTGGAGCAGGGAACACCGGGGAGCTGTTTTTT,CASSGAGNTGELFF
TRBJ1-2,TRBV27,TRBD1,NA,TGTGCCAGGGGCCTGGGGACAGGGTATGGCTACACCTTC,CARGLGTGYGYTF
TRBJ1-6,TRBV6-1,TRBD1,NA,TGTGCCAGCAGCGAACAGGGGGCCCTGGGAAATTCACCCCTCCACTTT,CASSEQGALGNSPLHF
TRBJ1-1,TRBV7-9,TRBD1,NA,TGTGCCAGCAGCCGGCGACAGGGACTGAACACTGAAGCTTTCTTT,CASSRRQGLNTEAFF
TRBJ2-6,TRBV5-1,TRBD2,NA,TGCGCCAGCAGCCCGGGGGGGGCCAACGGCCTGACTTTC,CASSPGGANGLTF